Following are 24 T cell receptor beta chains from one sample sequenced in a study of blood T cell repertoires in COVID-19. Generated by immunoSEQ multiplex PCR, the TCRdb table keeps only in-frame clones and is missing some. This table has 100,000 to 150,000 clones, about 88% appearing once. Sample: peripheral blood. Receptors originate from an elderly woman with acute or convalescent COVID-19.

V and J are TRBV2 and TRBJ1-2, with a possible D match to TRBD1 (5 bases). The CDR3 has 12 amino acids. V was shortened by 7 bases and J by 8 bases, with 14 bases between the two germline ends. The germline V gene has CDR1 SNHLY and CDR2 FYNNEI. The DNA for the CDR3 is TGTGCCAGCACCCCAGGGCAATCCGGCTACACCTTC. This sequence encodes CASTPGQSGYTF.

This sequence joins TRBV6-2 or TRBV6-3 and TRBJ1-6, with 7 nucleotides matching TRBD1. Germline V gene data show CDR1 as MNHEY and CDR2 as SVGEGT. V lost 5 bases and J lost 7; bases outside the gene matches: 5. The CDR3 has 14 residues. The DNA for the CDR3 is TGTGCCAGCAGTGGGGACAGATCAAATTCACCCCTCCACTTT. Its translation is CASSGDRSNSPLHF.

The rearrangement joins TRBV5-6 to TRBJ2-5; 16 bases are shared with TRBD2. V shed 3 bases and J 5 bases; nucleotides not matched to a gene: 10. CDR3 length: 18 residues. Germline CDR1 reads SGHDT; CDR2 reads YYEEEE. DNA for the CDR3: TGTGCCAGCAGCTGGGCCGGGACTAGCGGGAGGGCCGGGGAGACCCAGTACTTC. Protein: CASSWAGTSGRAGETQYF. The variable domain in full, completed from reference TRBV5-6 and TRBJ2-5, reads DAGVTQSPTHLIKTRGQQVTLRCSPKSGHDTVSWYQQALGQGPQFIFQYYEEEERQRGNFPDRFSGHQFPNYSSELNVNALLLGDSALYLCASSWAGTSGRAGETQYFGPGTRLLVL.

The gene calls are TRBV18 and TRBJ1-1; tentative D call: TRBD1 (5 bases). The CDR3 has 17 amino acids. With 1 base removed from V and 2 bases from J, the gap between germline ends came to 17 bases. Germline CDR1 reads KGHSH; CDR2 reads LQKENI. DNA of the CDR3: TGTGCCAGCTCACCACGTGTCGGGGGGTTAATTAACACTGAAGCTTTCTTT. It yields the protein CASSPRVGGLINTEAFF.

V gene TRBV5-4 combines with J gene TRBJ2-2; 9 bases agree with TRBD1. The CDR3 contains 15 residues. Germline values: CDR1 SGHNT, CDR2 YYREEE (reference sequence). The V gene end was trimmed by 4 bases and the J gene end by 6 bases; junction bases not matched to a gene: 7. The CDR3 DNA is TGTGCCAGCAGCCCCCGGGACAGGGTTTCCGGGGAGCTGTTTTTT. Its protein is CASSPRDRVSGELFF.

V gene TRBV6-1 combines with J gene TRBJ1-1; D is unclear. CDR1 MNHNS and CDR2 SASEGT come from the germline V gene. The CDR3 runs to 16 residues. Trimming cost V 4 bases and J 6 bases, with 21 bases left between them. CDR3 in amino acids: CASSGWANPDRSEAFF. In nucleotides, the CDR3 is TGTGCCAGCAGTGGGTGGGCGAACCCTGATAGGTCTGAAGCTTTCTTT.

This chain uses TRBV5-1 with TRBJ2-3; D is undetermined. Germline V gene data show CDR1 as SGHRS and CDR2 as YFSETQ. V was cut by 4 bases and J by 2 bases, with 17 bases left in between. This CDR3 comprises 16 residues. CDR3 amino acids: CASSDRGNSNTDTQYF. The CDR3 DNA is TGCGCCAGCAGCGACCGAGGAAATTCGAACACAGATACGCAGTATTTT.

The rearrangement links TRBV28 to TRBJ2-7; 9 positions match TRBD1. The CDR3 consists of 14 residues. Germline V gene lookup returns CDR1 MDHEN and CDR2 SYDVKM. V lost 8 bases, J lost 0 bases, and 5 bases stayed unmatched. As DNA, the CDR3 is TGTGCCAGCCTCGGACAGGGGAGCTCCTACGAGCAGTACTTC. Amino acids: CASLGQGSSYEQYF.

The chain is built from TRBV5-1 and TRBJ2-5, with 8 bases fitting TRBD1. Trimming removed 4 bases from V and 5 bases from J; junction bases left unmatched: 4. This CDR3 region has 13 residues. Per the germline V gene, CDR1 is SGHRS and CDR2 is YFSETQ. CDR3 region: CASSPTGVETQYF. The CDR3 DNA sequence: TGCGCCAGCAGCCCGACAGGGGTCGAGACCCAGTACTTC.

J is TRBJ2-1 and V is TRBV9, with TRBD2 identical over 12 bases. V was pared by 0 bases and J by 10 bases, with 14 bases of the junction left unmatched. Germline values: CDR1 SGDLS, CDR2 YYNGEE. The CDR3 runs 18 residues. The CDR3: CASSVAEGRLAGVKEQFF. The CDR3 DNA follows: TGTGCCAGCAGCGTAGCGGAAGGTCGACTAGCGGGAGTAAAGGAGCAGTTCTTC.

The chain links TRBV20-1 to TRBJ1-5; weak D call: TRBD1 (6 bases). Germline lookup yields CDR1 DFQATT and CDR2 SNEGSKA (reference sequence). The CDR3 length is 13 residues. V dropped 3 bases and J dropped 5 bases, with 11 bases sitting between them. The CDR3 loop is CSASKAGDQPQHF. For the CDR3, the DNA is TGCAGTGCTAGTAAGGCAGGGGATCAGCCCCAGCATTTT.

A word on this clone: Other DNA sequences of this sample code for an identical CDR3. The chain employs TRBV6-5 and TRBJ2-7; D is undetermined. There are 13 residues in the CDR3. Trimming pared 4 bases from V and 3 bases from J, leaving 10 bases between. CDR1 MNHEY and CDR2 SVGAGI come from the germline V gene. The CDR3 DNA is TGTGCCAGCAGTTCCTCCCCTAGCTACGAGCAGTACTTC. The encoded protein is CASSSSPSYEQYF.

The chain combines TRBV28 with TRBJ2-3, with 13 positions matching TRBD2. Germline CDR1 reads MDHEN; CDR2 reads SYDVKM. The CDR3 spans 16 residues. J was trimmed by 6 bases and V by 6 bases; bases with no gene match: 9. Here the CDR3 reads CASSPSGTSGMDTQYF. The CDR3 DNA sequence: TGTGCCAGCAGCCCCTCCGGGACTAGCGGGATGGATACGCAGTATTTT.

This chain joins TRBV7-9 and TRBJ1-3; D may be TRBD1 (6 bases). Germline CDR1 is SEHNR and CDR2 is FQNEAQ (reference sequence). The CDR3 extends over 16 amino acids. Trimming removed 5 bases from V and 1 base from J, with 15 bases in between. CDR3 DNA: TGTGCCAGCAGCCCAAAAGGGACATCATCTGGAAACACCATATATTTT. This gives the protein CASSPKGTSSGNTIYF.

This chain joins TRBV5-1 and TRBJ1-2; 7 positions agree with TRBD1. V lost 0 bases and J lost 5; bases outside the gene matches: 7. CDR1 and CDR2 from the germline V gene are SGHRS and YFSETQ. There are 15 residues in the CDR3. CDR3 sequence (DNA): TGCGCCAGCAGCTTGGACAGGGCAGGGGGATATGGCTACACCTTC. Translating it yields CASSLDRAGGYGYTF.

J is TRBJ2-7 and V is TRBV18, with TRBD1 identical over 9 bases. CDR1 and CDR2 from the germline V gene are KGHSH and LQKENI. The V and J ends lost 5 bases and 2 bases, in that order; junction bases with no gene match: 4. The CDR3 loop spans 14 amino acids. The CDR3 sequence: CASSEGQGAYEQYF. CDR3 DNA: TGTGCCAGCTCAGAGGGACAGGGAGCCTACGAGCAGTACTTC.

V usage is TRBV6-5 and J usage is TRBJ2-7; 8 bases are a match to TRBD1. V gave up 0 bases and J gave up 4 bases; unmatched junction bases: 5. CDR3 size: 15 residues. Germline V gives CDR1 MNHEY, CDR2 SVGAGI. CDR3 DNA: TGTGCCAGCAGTTACTCGGACAGGGCATCATACGAGCAGTACTTC. Translation gives CASSYSDRASYEQYF.

The chain links TRBV7-2 to TRBJ2-7; 9 bases map to TRBD1. CDR3 length equals 14 residues. Per the germline V gene, CDR1 is SGHTA and CDR2 is FQGNSA. V was clipped by 5 bases and J by 6 bases; unmatched bases: 8. CDR3 amino acids: CASSIDRGAFEQYF. For the CDR3, the DNA is TGTGCCAGCAGCATAGACAGGGGGGCGTTCGAGCAGTACTTC.

There are many counts of this clone. The chain employs TRBV27 and TRBJ1-2; unclear D gene. Germline values: CDR1 MNHEY, CDR2 SMNVEV (reference sequence). CDR3 length: 13 residues. Trimming stripped 2 bases from V and 4 bases from J, with 8 bases between. Written as DNA, the CDR3 is TGTGCCAGCAGTTTAAGGCGCGGCTATGGCTACACCTTC. Translation: CASSLRRGYGYTF.

The chain carries TRBV5-1 and TRBJ2-3; 12 bases line up with TRBD2. The CDR3 consists of 17 residues. The V gene's germline CDR1 is SGHRS and CDR2 YFSETQ. J was trimmed by 4 bases and V by 4 bases; bases with no gene match: 10. The CDR3 DNA reads as TGCGCCAGCAGCAAATTCCTACTAGCGGGAGGTGCAGATACGCAGTATTTT. Translated, it gives CASSKFLLAGGADTQYF.

The chain uses TRBV7-2 and TRBJ2-1; 9 bases agree with TRBD2. Germline V gene data show CDR1 as SGHTA and CDR2 as FQGNSA. The CDR3 runs to 15 residues. The V segment lost 5 bases and the J segment 10 bases; nucleotides outside the gene matches: 12. The CDR3 DNA reads as TGTGCCAGCAGCAGAAGTAGCGGGGGACTTTGGGAGCAGTTCTTC. It specifies CASSRSSGGLWEQFF.

The V gene is TRBV6-2 or TRBV6-3, the J gene TRBJ2-7; D is perhaps TRBD1 (6 bases). From germline, CDR1 is MNHEY and CDR2 SVGEGT. Between the trimmed V and J ends, which lost 2 bases and 3 bases, there was a span of 20 bases. The CDR3 length is 17 residues. The CDR3 nucleotides read TGTGCCAGCAGTTACCTGTGGACCACCGACAGGAGCTACGAGCAGTACTTC. It yields the protein CASSYLWTTDRSYEQYF.

This sequence joins TRBV6-5 and TRBJ1-2; 8 bases are shared with TRBD1. The CDR3 spans 14 residues. Germline loops: CDR1 MNHEY, CDR2 SVGAGI. The trim removed 5 bases at V and 4 bases at J, leaving 6 bases unmatched. In nucleotides, the CDR3 is TGTGCCAGCAGTACCCGGGACAGGAGCTATGGCTACACCTTC. The encoded protein is CASSTRDRSYGYTF.

The V and J genes are TRBV10-3 and TRBJ2-5, with D perhaps matching TRBD1 (6 bases). Trimming removed 11 bases at V and 4 bases at J, with 23 bases between. The CDR3 covers 15 residues. Germline V gene sequence: CDR1 ENHRY, CDR2 SYGVKD. Here the CDR3 reads CAASGTQNLGETQYF. The CDR3 DNA follows: TGTGCCGCATCCGGGACACAAAACCTAGGAGAGACCCAGTACTTC.